These T cell receptor beta chains were read from a single sample in a study of blood T cells in healthy people across ages. One entry per CDR3 protein, called by TCRdb with MiXCR from the 5' RACE reads. The table lists 1,500,000 or so distinct CDR3 sequences, 35% to 45% of them singletons, with 4% in the top ten. The sample comprised blood. These receptors all come from a young woman in good health. The CDR3 runs from the conserved cysteine through the conserved F or W. A D gene is named only where the DNA matches it firmly. Rows may omit the clone size; those that give it use once, few, many or a size class.

few,TRBD2,TRBV11-1,TRBJ2-1,14,TGTGCCAGCAGCCCCGGGACTAGCAACAATGAGCAGTTCTTC,CASSPGTSNNEQFF
few,NA,TRBV7-9,TRBJ1-1,14,TGTGCCAGCAGCTTACGCGAGGGGAACACTGAAGCTTTCTTT,CASSLREGNTEAFF
few,TRBD1,TRBV20-1,TRBJ2-3,12,TGCAGTGCCCTACAGGGGTCAGATACGCAGTATTTT,CSALQGSDTQYF
few,TRBD1,TRBV6-6,TRBJ2-1,15,TGTGCCAGCACCCAGACAGGGGGCTCCTACAATGAGCAGTTCTTC,CASTQTGGSYNEQFF
NA,TRBD2,TRBV2,TRBJ2-5,15,TGTGCCAGCACCCTTGAGGCTAGCGGGGTGGGGACCCAGTACTTC,CASTLEASGVGTQYF
NA,TRBD2,TRBV20-1,TRBJ2-1,14,TGCAGTGCTCAAACCGGGACTAGCGGCAGTGAGCAGTTCTTC,CSAQTGTSGSEQFF
NA,NA,TRBV5-4,TRBJ2-3,15,TGTGCCAGCAGCATGTATAGCAGGATGGCAGATACGCAGTATTTT,CASSMYSRMADTQYF
NA,NA,TRBV20-1,TRBJ2-3,16,TGCAGTGCTAGGTGGGGTTGGGCCTCTAGCACAGATACGCAGTATTTT,CSARWGWASSTDTQYF
NA,NA,TRBV6-5,TRBJ2-1,16,TGTGCCAGCAGTTACTCGATATCGGGGGCCTACAATGAGCAGTTCTTC,CASSYSISGAYNEQFF
once,TRBD1,TRBV6-6,TRBJ1-4,15,TGTGCCAGCAGTTACAGGACAGGGGGCAATGAAAAACTGTTTTTT,CASSYRTGGNEKLFF
few,TRBD2,TRBV20-1,TRBJ2-5,14,TGCAGTGCTAGAGTTGGGGGGGGGCAAGAGACCCAGTACTTC,CSARVGGGQETQYF
NA,NA,TRBV6-5,TRBJ2-2,15,TGTGCCAGCAGTTACGACAGAGCGAACACCGGGGAGCTGTTTTTT,CASSYDRANTGELFF
few,TRBD1,TRBV7-2,TRBJ2-3,14,TGTGCCAGCAGCTTACAGGCAGGGGGAGATACGCAGTATTTT,CASSLQAGGDTQYF
few,TRBD2,TRBV29-1,TRBJ2-1,14,TGCAGCGTTGGAGGCGGGAGATCTTACAATGAGCAGTTCTTC,CSVGGGRSYNEQFF
few,NA,TRBV6-5,TRBJ2-1,14,TGTGCCAGCGTCCGGGATCGCTCCTACAATGAGCAGTTCTTC,CASVRDRSYNEQFF
NA,NA,TRBV6-2/TRBV6-3,TRBJ2-7,13,TGTGCCAGCAGTCCGCAACCAGCCTACGAGCAGTACTTC,CASSPQPAYEQYF
NA,TRBD1,TRBV27,TRBJ2-1,14,TGTGCCAGCAGCCCGGGACAGGACAACAATGAGCAGTTCTTC,CASSPGQDNNEQFF
NA,NA,TRBV28,TRBJ2-7,12,TGTGCCAGCAGTCCTAGGTTCTACGAGCAGTACTTC,CASSPRFYEQYF
once,NA,TRBV12-3/TRBV12-4,TRBJ1-5,15,TGTACCAGCCGTTTGGGCCAGGCGGTCAATCAGCCCCAGCATTTT,CTSRLGQAVNQPQHF
once,NA,TRBV20-1,TRBJ1-5,14,TGCAGTGCTAGAGAGTCGGCGTTGGTTCAGCCCCAGCATTTT,CSARESALVQPQHF
NA,NA,TRBV3-1,TRBJ2-5,16,TGTGCCAGCAGCCAACCTACAGGACCCACCCAAGAGACCCAGTACTTC,CASSQPTGPTQETQYF
few,TRBD1,TRBV4-1,TRBJ1-2,18,TGCGCCAGCAGCCGTCTACAGGGGCCCGGGCTGGCTAACTATGGCTACACCTTC,CASSRLQGPGLANYGYTF
NA,TRBD1,TRBV28,TRBJ2-3,16,TGTGCCAGCAGTCCCCACGGGACAGGGGACACAGATACGCAGTATTTT,CASSPHGTGDTDTQYF
NA,TRBD2,TRBV7-2,TRBJ2-7,17,TGTGCCAGCAGCTTAGCGGGCTCTAGCGGTGTCTCCTACGAGCAGTACTTC,CASSLAGSSGVSYEQYF
NA,NA,TRBV4-3,TRBJ1-4,14,TGCGCCAGCAGCCAAGGTACGGGTTCTGAAAAACTGTTTTTT,CASSQGTGSEKLFF
NA,TRBD1,TRBV19,TRBJ2-7,15,TGTGCCAGTAGTTCGGAGGGACAGGGTTTCGACGAGCAGTACTTC,CASSSEGQGFDEQYF
NA,NA,TRBV25-1,TRBJ1-1,15,TGTGCCAGCAGTGACCCCGGGACGGTGAACACTGAAGCTTTCTTT,CASSDPGTVNTEAFF
few,TRBD1,TRBV4-1,TRBJ2-7,14,TGCGCCAGCAGCCAAGTTCAAGGGGGCGGCGAGCAGTACTTC,CASSQVQGGGEQYF
NA,NA,TRBV27,TRBJ2-3,15,TGTGCCAGCAGTTTATTGACGGGAGCGGCAGATACGCAGTATTTT,CASSLLTGAADTQYF
few,NA,TRBV5-6,TRBJ2-7,16,TGTGCCAGCAGCTTGGGGGCGGGCAGATTTAACTACGAGCAGTACTTC,CASSLGAGRFNYEQYF
NA,TRBD2,TRBV18,TRBJ2-7,16,TGTGCCAGCTCACCAGCTAGCGGGAGGCAGTACAATGAGCAGTACTTC,CASSPASGRQYNEQYF
NA,TRBD2,TRBV20-1,TRBJ2-1,16,TGCAGTGCTAGAGACCAGCGGCGGGGGGCCTACAATGAGCAGTTCTTC,CSARDQRRGAYNEQFF
NA,NA,TRBV5-6,TRBJ2-1,16,TGTGCCAGCAGCTTCGGGCCAGCCACCTCCTACAATGAGCAGTTCTTC,CASSFGPATSYNEQFF
NA,NA,TRBV7-7,TRBJ2-2,12,TGTGCTAGCACCGAACTCGGCGGGGAGCTGTTTTTT,CASTELGGELFF
once,NA,TRBV30,TRBJ1-1,12,TGTGCCGGGTCCAGGGCGGGCACTGAAGCTTTCTTT,CAGSRAGTEAFF
NA,NA,TRBV4-3,TRBJ2-7,15,TGCGCCAGCAGCCAAGATTTCGTAGTTGGTTACGAGCAGTACTTC,CASSQDFVVGYEQYF
NA,NA,TRBV3-1,TRBJ1-4,14,TGTGCCAGCAGCTGGCGGGTGGAGAAGGAAAAACTGTTTTTT,CASSWRVEKEKLFF
few,NA,TRBV4-3,TRBJ1-1,16,TGCGCCAGCAGCCAAGAAATGGGGAGCATGAACACTGAAGCTTTCTTT,CASSQEMGSMNTEAFF
NA,TRBD1,TRBV20-1,TRBJ1-5,16,TGCAGTGCTAGAGAGCCACGACAGGGTTTAAGTCGGCCCCAGCATTTT,CSAREPRQGLSRPQHF
NA,TRBD1,TRBV6-2/TRBV6-3,TRBJ1-4,16,TGTGCCAGCAGTCAAGGGACAGGCCGGGGCTATGAAAAACTGTTTTTT,CASSQGTGRGYEKLFF
NA,TRBD2,TRBV20-1,TRBJ2-3,16,TGCAGTGTTAGAGATTTTAGGACTAGCGGCACAGATACGCAGTATTTT,CSVRDFRTSGTDTQYF
NA,NA,TRBV11-1,TRBJ2-1,15,TGTGCCAGCAGCTTAGTCTTGTCACACTACAATGAGCAGTTCTTC,CASSLVLSHYNEQFF
few,NA,TRBV7-2,TRBJ2-1,20,TGTGCCAGCAGCTCGTCTAGGCAGGGTATTGCCAGGGCTACCTACAATGAGCAGTTCTTC,CASSSSRQGIARATYNEQFF
NA,TRBD1,TRBV29-1,TRBJ2-7,12,TGCAGCGGATGGGACAGCTCCTACGAGCAGTACTTC,CSGWDSSYEQYF
NA,TRBD1,TRBV10-3,TRBJ1-2,16,TGTGCCATCAGTGAGTCTCGACAGGGGACTAACTATGGCTACACCTTC,CAISESRQGTNYGYTF
few,TRBD1,TRBV12-3/TRBV12-4,TRBJ1-2,13,TGTGCCAGCAGACCGACAGGGGAGGATGGCTACACCTTC,CASRPTGEDGYTF
few,TRBD2,TRBV9,TRBJ2-3,15,TGTGCCAGCAGCTATAGCGGGGGGGGCACAGATACGCAGTATTTT,CASSYSGGGTDTQYF